This T cell receptor beta chain was obtained from a study of cytomegalovirus exposure and HLA in healthy donors. A multiplex PCR was run with 60 Vbeta primers and 13 Jbeta primers. The table came from immunoSEQ multiplex PCR; TCRdb's copy has only in-frame clones and leaves some out. Seen here are roughly 130,000 clones, 84% observed once, and the top ten hold almost 3%. CDR1 is SGHRS and CDR2 is YFSETQ in the germline V gene. The V end was cut by 2 bases, the J end by 0 bases, with 11 bases between. The CDR3 contains 16 residues. This TCR was sampled from a woman aged 18-30 years in good health and CMV-seropositive. Sequencing was done on a sample of PBMCs. V is TRBV5-1 and J is TRBJ2-2; perhaps TRBD1 as D (5 bases). The CDR3 spells CASSFSDSSNTGELFF. CDR3 DNA: TGCGCCAGCAGCTTCTCAGACAGCTCGAACACCGGGGAGCTGTTTTTT.